The 29 T cell receptor beta chains below come from one sample, sequenced in a study of tumor and adjacent non-tumor tissue in lung cancer. The library came from three nested PCR rounds adapted from ARM-PCR protocols. Each CDR3 protein is one row after TCRdb ran MiXCR on the multiplex PCR reads. The sample includes approximately 75,000 distinct CDR3 sequences, about three quarters of them seen just once. RNA was extracted from bulk tissue without any cell sorting. Sequenced sample: lung tumor tissue. All receptors come from a woman aged 45-60 years with non-small cell lung cancer.

Worth noting for this clonotype: The junction and the germline gene differ at one end; a read error may be behind it. The chain recombines TRBV6-6 with TRBJ1-2; TRBD1 agrees at 7 bases. The germline V gene encodes CDR1 MNHNY and CDR2 SVGAGI (reference sequence). The CDR3 contains 14 residues. CDR3 bases: TGTGCCAGCAGCTCCGGGACAGCCTCCTATAGCTACACCTTC. Translation gives CASSSGTASYSYTF.

Regarding this clonotype: As the CDR3 is not closed by the conserved phenylalanine or tryptophan, this likely results from a read error. The rearrangement joins TRBV4-2 to TRBJ1-3; 10 nucleotides line up with TRBD1. Germline-derived CDR1 and CDR2 are LGHNA and YNFKEQ. Unmatched junction bases numbered 7, after V lost 7 bases and J lost 4 bases. The CDR3 covers 15 residues. CDR3 protein: CASTRGQGEGNTIYL. CDR3 nucleotide sequence: TGTGCCAGCACCCGCGGACAGGGGGAAGGAAACACCATATATCTT.

Turning to this clonotype: The junction does not match germline at one end; this may be a read error. V gene TRBV29-1 combines with J gene TRBJ2-1, with no clear D. Germline CDR1 and CDR2: SQVTM and ANQGSEA. The CDR3 sequence is 12 residues long. The CDR3 nucleotides read TGCAGCGCCCTACTTCCTCACAATGAGCATTTCTTC. It encodes CSALLPHNEHFF.

This clonotype was found many times. The chain carries TRBV7-9 and TRBJ2-1; D is unresolved. V lost 0 bases to trimming and J lost 2 bases, with 11 bases between them. CDR3 length equals 16 residues. Germline V lookup: CDR1 SEHNR, CDR2 FQNEAQ (reference sequence). DNA of the CDR3: TGTGCCAGCAGCTTAGCACCCCTCCACCCCTACAATGAGCAGTTCTTC. Amino acid sequence: CASSLAPLHPYNEQFF.

The count of this clonotype is one. The junction does not match germline at one end; this may be a read error. The rearrangement joins TRBV29-1 to TRBJ2-1; perhaps TRBD2 as D (6 bases). This CDR3 contains 12 residues. CDR1 and CDR2 from the germline V gene are SQVTM and ANQGSEA. CDR3 loop: CNVLSGETEQLF. The CDR3 DNA follows: TGCAACGTTCTTAGCGGCGAGACCGAGCAGCTCTTC.

The genes are TRBV10-1 and TRBJ2-1, with D perhaps matching TRBD1 or TRBD2 (6 bases each). The ends were cut back, 11 bases at V and 7 bases at J, with 24 bases in the middle. This CDR3 has 15 residues. Germline values: CDR1 WNHNN, CDR2 SYGVQD (reference sequence). This CDR3 reads CAGQVGGTWQNEQFF. The CDR3 nucleotides read TGCGCCGGCCAAGTAGGGGGGACATGGCAGAATGAGCAGTTCTTC.

This clonotype appeared many times. The V gene is TRBV20-1, the J gene TRBJ2-2; 12 nucleotides match TRBD2. This CDR3 contains 17 residues. Germline trimming cut 0 bases from V and 5 bases from J; bases unmatched to any gene: 7. Germline V gives CDR1 DFQATT, CDR2 SNEGSKA (reference sequence). The CDR3: CSARDNLAGGETGELFF. In DNA, the CDR3 is TGCAGTGCTAGAGATAACCTAGCGGGAGGGGAGACCGGGGAGCTGTTTTTT.

As for this clonotype: The junction departs from germline at one end; a sequencing error may be responsible. V gene TRBV5-4 combines with J gene TRBJ2-7; the match to TRBD2 covers 11 bases. CDR1 is SGHNT, CDR2 YYREEE, per germline (reference sequence). The CDR3 has 16 amino acids. The CDR3 reads CASSFTVLAGVYEQYF. The CDR3 DNA follows: TGTGCCAGTAGCTTTACCGTACTAGCGGGAGTCTACGAGCAGTACTTC. Based on the CDR3 plus reference TRBV5-4 and TRBJ2-7, the full variable domain is ETGVTQSPTHLIKTRGQQVTLRCSSQSGHNTVSWYQQALGQGPQFIFQYYREEENGRGNFPPRFSGLQFPNYSSELNVNALELDDSALYLCASSFTVLAGVYEQYFGPGTRLTVT.

As regards this clonotype: Being one base from a much bigger clone, this may be a read error. V and J are TRBV7-9 and TRBJ2-1; D is unclear. Trimming pared 3 bases from V and 8 bases from J, leaving 11 bases between. Germline V gene data show CDR1 as SEHNR and CDR2 as FQNEAQ (reference sequence). CDR3 length: 13 amino acids. The chain's CDR3 is CASSFVEHYEQFF. The CDR3 nucleotides are TGTGCCAGCAGCTTTGTGGAACACTATGAGCAGTTCTTC.

In this sample, this clonotype turned up many times. The gene calls are TRBV2 and TRBJ2-3, with D possibly being TRBD1 (5 bases). V gave up 10 bases and J gave up 2 bases, with 10 bases separating them. Germline V gene sequence: CDR1 SNHLY, CDR2 FYNNEI. The CDR3 totals 12 residues. CDR3 protein: CATSGNTDTQYF. The CDR3 DNA follows: TGTGCCACCTCAGGGAACACAGATACGCAGTATTTT.

As to this clonotype: Its ends do not fully match the called genes, so a read error is possible. The chain recombines TRBV11-2 with TRBJ1-2; 9 bases agree with TRBD1. Germline CDR1 and CDR2: SGHAT and FQNNGV. There are 12 residues in the CDR3. CDR3 coding DNA: TGTGCCAGCACCCGGACAGGGGAAGACTGCATCTTC. Translation: CASTRTGEDCIF.

CDR3 DNA sequence: TGTGCCGGCATGCTAATAGCAGGGGCGGACAATGAGCAGTTCTTC. It translates to CAGMLIAGADNEQFF. The chain joins TRBV12-3 or TRBV12-4 to TRBJ2-1, with D possibly matching TRBD1 (6 bases). The CDR3 spans 15 residues. Trimming took off 11 bases at V and 5 bases at J, with 22 bases between the two ends.

This clonotype was counted many times. The chain employs TRBV5-1 and TRBJ2-7; maybe TRBD2 (6 bases). V was trimmed by 3 bases and J by 5 bases, leaving 18 bases between them. The CDR3 extends over 15 amino acids. Per germline, CDR1 SGHRS and CDR2 YFSETQ. CDR3 nucleotide sequence: TGCGCCAGCAGCTCCGAATGGCGGGACGATGACGAGCAGTACTTC. Amino acid sequence: CASSSEWRDDDEQYF.

As to this clonotype: A clone one base away is much larger, so this may be a read error. V gene TRBV25-1 combines with J gene TRBJ2-6, with TRBD1 identical over 9 bases. This CDR3 spans 15 amino acids. The V gene end was trimmed by 9 bases and the J gene end by 2 bases; junction bases not matched to a gene: 5. Germline V gives CDR1 MGHDK, CDR2 SYGVNS. This chain's CDR3 is CARRGQGTGANVLTF. In DNA, the CDR3 is TGTGCCAGGAGGGGACAGGGAACTGGGGCCAACGTCCTGACTTTC.

Points on this clonotype: At one end the junction does not follow the germline gene, possibly because of a read error. This chain's CDR3 is CASSYGTGGSCEEYF. The CDR3 nucleotides are TGTGCCAGCAGTTACGGGACAGGGGGCTCCTGCGAGGAGTACTTC. V usage is TRBV6-6 and J usage is TRBJ2-7; 12 bases line up with TRBD1. This CDR3 has 15 residues. The germline CDR1 and CDR2 sequences are MNHNY and SVGAGI (reference sequence).

With regard to this clonotype: An end of the junction differs from the germline gene, which may be a read error. The rearrangement joins TRBV12-3 or TRBV12-4 to TRBJ2-7; a possible D gene is TRBD2 (6 bases). The CDR3 is 13 residues long. DNA for the CDR3: TGCGCCAGCTGTTTAGGGAGGACCTATGAGCAGTACTTC. It is translated as CASCLGRTYEQYF.

Comments on this clonotype: An end of the junction differs from the germline gene, which may be a read error. This chain uses TRBV6-5 with TRBJ2-5; D is unresolved. This CDR3 comprises 14 residues. Germline CDR1 and CDR2: MNHEY and SVGAGI. The CDR3 here is CVSSYDGVSQTQYF. The CDR3, as DNA: TGTGTCAGCAGTTACGATGGGGTCTCGCAGACCCAGTACTTC.

The chain uses TRBV5-6 and TRBJ2-3; D uncertain. Germline V CDR1 and CDR2: SGHDT, YYEEEE. Trimming took off 8 bases at V and 5 bases at J, with 9 bases between the two ends. The CDR3 runs 11 residues. CDR3 in DNA: TGTGCCAGGAGCCGGAGAGATACGCAGTATTTT. Translated, it gives CARSRRDTQYF.

This clonotype was seen at least ten times. This chain uses TRBV24-1 with TRBJ2-2; 8 bases line up with TRBD1. The CDR3 is 15 amino acids. Germline loops: CDR1 KGHDR, CDR2 SFDVKD. V trimming: 4 bases; J trimming: 3 bases; junction bases outside the gene matches: 3. In DNA, the CDR3 is TGTGCCACCAGTGAGGGACAGGACTACACCGGGGAGCTGTTTTTT. Protein sequence: CATSEGQDYTGELFF.

Concerning this clonotype itself: A much more abundant neighbour one base away suggests this may be a read error. The rearrangement joins TRBV20-1 to TRBJ1-5; D is possibly TRBD1 (6 bases). The CDR3 length is 13 residues. Germline V gene sequence: CDR1 DFQATT, CDR2 SNEGSKA (reference sequence). CDR3 nucleotides: TGCAGTGCTTCAGGGGACAACAATGAGCCCCAGCATTTT. Its protein is CSASGDNNEPQHF.

Remarks on this clonotype: A read error may be the cause here, since a much bigger clone is one base away. V gene TRBV7-9 combines with J gene TRBJ1-4, with D unclear. This CDR3 is built from 14 residues. The germline V gene encodes CDR1 SEHNR and CDR2 FQNEAQ (reference sequence). The CDR3 spells CASNLEAANEKLFF. The CDR3, as DNA: TGTGCCAGCAACTTAGAGGCAGCTAATGAAAAACTGTTTTTT.

Details on this clonotype: Lacking the conserved final phenylalanine or tryptophan, this CDR3 likely reflects a read error. The V gene is TRBV6-2 or TRBV6-3, the J gene TRBJ2-1; maybe TRBD2 (6 bases). Germline lookup yields CDR1 MNHEY and CDR2 SVGEGT. CDR3 length: 16 amino acids. CDR3 DNA sequence: TGTGACAGCAGGCGGGGCGGGGTGACGTCCTACAATGAGCAGTTCTCC. It yields the protein CDSRRGGVTSYNEQFS.

CDR3 protein: CATSQPVQCNSPLHF. The CDR3 bases are TGTGCCACCAGCCAACCGGTACAGTGTAATTCACCCCTCCACTTT. The chain carries TRBV6-5 and TRBJ1-6; D is unresolved. V gave up 10 bases and J gave up 6 bases, with 19 bases separating them. This CDR3 contains 15 residues. CDR1 is MNHEY, CDR2 SVGAGI, per germline.

Comments on this clonotype: A much larger clone differs from this one at a single base, so this may be a read error. The genes are TRBV6-6 and TRBJ1-2; no clear D. The V gene's germline CDR1 is MNHNY and CDR2 SVGAGI (reference sequence). The CDR3 sequence is 14 residues long. Trimming left V 7 bases short and J 1 base short, with 13 bases between. The CDR3 region is CASTSGIVNYGYTF. The DNA for the CDR3 is TGTGCCAGCACCTCTGGGATAGTTAACTATGGCTACACCTTC.

The rearrangement uses TRBV11-2 and TRBJ1-3, with D unclear. This CDR3 comprises 13 residues. The V end lost 2 bases, the J end lost 4 bases, and 6 bases lay between the germline ends. In germline, CDR1 is SGHAT, CDR2 FQNNGV. The CDR3 is CASSLFQGNTIYF. The CDR3 DNA follows: TGTGCCAGCAGCTTATTTCAGGGAAACACCATATATTTT.

A word on this clonotype: The conserved phenylalanine or tryptophan is not found at the CDR3 terminus, so this likely reflects a read error. The chain uses TRBV6-6 and TRBJ1-2; D gene ambiguous. CDR1 and CDR2 from the germline V gene are MNHNY and SVGAGI (reference sequence). The CDR3 sequence is 13 residues long. Here the CDR3 DNA reads TGTACCAGCAGTTATAACAAGGACTATGGCTACACCCTC. This codes for CTSSYNKDYGYTL.

This clonotype was seen once. The junction and the germline gene differ at one end; a read error may be behind it. The V call is TRBV5-1, the J call TRBJ1-5; 7 positions match TRBD1. Germline assignment: CDR1 SGHRS and CDR2 YFSETQ. The CDR3 extends over 15 amino acids. The CDR3, as DNA: TGCGCCAGCAGTCCTCAGGGGGGCGGGCATCAGCCCCTGCATTTT. Translation gives CASSPQGGGHQPLHF.

This clonotype was observed once. J is TRBJ2-3 and V is TRBV5-6; perhaps D is TRBD1 or TRBD2 (5 bases each). In germline, CDR1 is SGHDT, CDR2 YYEEEE. This CDR3 has 18 amino acids. CDR3: CSTSLARDGQEIGDTQYF. The CDR3 nucleotides read TGTTCCACCAGCTTGGCCCGGGACGGCCAGGAGATTGGCGATACGCAGTATTTT.

This clonotype occurred many times. The V call is TRBV28, the J call TRBJ2-5; a weak D match, TRBD2 (5 bases). Germline V lookup: CDR1 MDHEN, CDR2 SYDVKM. Trimming stripped 8 bases from V and 12 bases from J, with 13 bases between. This CDR3 spans 10 amino acids. In DNA, the CDR3 is TGTGCCAGCTCGAGGGCCCGCAAGTACTTC. Translating it yields CASSRARKYF.